Each of the 18 T cell receptor beta chains below was sequenced from the same sample in a study of cytomegalovirus exposure and HLA in healthy donors. TCRdb keeps only in-frame clones here, not all; method: immunoSEQ multiplex PCR. Among 150,000 to 250,000 clones, about 81% were seen once, and the ten largest hold about 1.2%. The sequenced material came from PBMCs. The receptors originated from a woman aged 25 to 39 in good health and CMV-seronegative.

The genes are TRBV15 and TRBJ1-5; no clear D gene. V was clipped by 8 bases and J by 6 bases, with 14 bases between them. Germline assignment: CDR1 LNHNV and CDR2 YYDKDF (reference sequence). The CDR3 contains 13 residues. The CDR3 region is CATSVEAAQPQHF. The CDR3 bases are TGTGCCACCTCCGTTGAGGCCGCTCAGCCCCAGCATTTT.

Worth noting for this clone: In the same sample, other DNA sequences code for this CDR3. This sequence joins TRBV18 and TRBJ2-7, with D possibly being TRBD1 (6 bases). V was pared by 3 bases and J by 4 bases, with 13 bases between. From germline, CDR1 is KGHSH and CDR2 LQKENI. CDR3 size: 14 residues. The CDR3 DNA follows: TGTGCCAGCTCACCCAGTTTGGACAGTTACGAGCAGTACTTC. Protein: CASSPSLDSYEQYF.

The chain has TRBV11-2 and TRBJ1-3; D not certain. This CDR3 spans 12 amino acids. V dropped 4 bases and J dropped 7 bases, with 8 bases sitting between them. Germline V gene lookup returns CDR1 SGHAT and CDR2 FQNNGV. The CDR3 region has the DNA TGTGCCAGCAGCTCCGCCGGGAACACCATATATTTT. This encodes CASSSAGNTIYF. Combining the CDR3 with reference TRBV11-2 and TRBJ1-3 gives the whole variable domain EAGVAQSPRYKIIEKRQSVAFWCNPISGHATLYWYQQILGQGPKLLIQFQNNGVVDDSQLPKDRFSAERLKGVDSTLKIQPAKLEDSAVYLCASSSAGNTIYFGEGSWLTVV.

The chain joins TRBV29-1 to TRBJ2-1; 10 bases match TRBD1. This CDR3 region has 15 residues. With V trimmed by 6 bases and J by 7 bases, 12 bases remained unmatched. In germline, CDR1 is SQVTM, CDR2 ANQGSEA. Written as DNA, the CDR3 is TGCAGCGTAGAGCGGACAGGGGGTTCTTTAAATGAGCAGTTCTTC. It yields the protein CSVERTGGSLNEQFF.

The count of this clone is one. This chain joins TRBV25-1 and TRBJ2-5, with TRBD2 identical over 14 bases. This CDR3 has 17 residues. The germline CDR1 and CDR2 sequences are MGHDK and SYGVNS. V shed 4 bases, J shed 5 bases, and the junction held 9 bases outside the gene matches. CDR3 DNA: TGTGCCAGCAGTGGACTGACTAGCGGGAGGGCCGCGGAGACCCAGTACTTC. Translated: CASSGLTSGRAAETQYF.

This chain connects TRBV19 to TRBJ1-1; 11 bases are a match to TRBD1. The CDR3 is 15 residues long. Losses at the gene ends were 5 bases for V and 5 bases for J; bases not matched to a gene: 7. The germline V gene encodes CDR1 LNHDA and CDR2 SQIVND (reference sequence). In DNA, the CDR3 is TGTGCCAGTAGTCGGTCTGGGACAGGGGGGACTGAAGCTTTCTTT. This codes for CASSRSGTGGTEAFF. Full variable domain (missing parts from reference TRBV19 and TRBJ1-1): DGGITQSPKYLFRKEGQNVTLSCEQNLNHDAMYWYRQDPGQGLRLIYYSQIVNDFQKGDIAEGYSVSREKKESFPLTVTSAQKNPTAFYLCASSRSGTGGTEAFFGQGTRLTVV.

The sample holds a few counts of this clone. This sequence joins TRBV29-1 and TRBJ1-2; 7 positions agree with TRBD1. V trimming: 5 bases; J trimming: 5 bases; junction bases outside the gene matches: 5. CDR3 length equals 12 residues. Germline CDR1 reads SQVTM; CDR2 reads ANQGSEA. CDR3 residues: CSVTGARYGYTF. The DNA of the CDR3 is TGCAGCGTTACAGGGGCGAGGTATGGCTACACCTTC.

The chain has TRBV5-5 and TRBJ2-3; the D gene is possibly TRBD2 (5 bases). The CDR3 totals 16 residues. Per the germline V gene, CDR1 is SGHKS and CDR2 is YYEKEE (reference sequence). Trimming removed 4 bases from V and 1 base from J, with 16 bases in between. The CDR3 here is CASSPERRPGTDTQYF. In DNA form, the CDR3 reads TGTGCCAGCAGCCCCGAGCGGCGCCCGGGCACAGATACGCAGTATTTT.

The chain uses TRBV6-1 and TRBJ2-2, with 9 bases aligning to TRBD2. V was pared by 4 bases and J by 4 bases, with 13 bases of the junction left unmatched. Germline V gene sequence: CDR1 MNHNS, CDR2 SASEGT. The CDR3 covers 18 residues. This chain's CDR3 is CASSVGGRASGRTGELFF. The CDR3 nucleotides read TGTGCCAGCAGTGTGGGCGGGAGGGCTAGCGGACGCACCGGGGAGCTGTTTTTT.

The CDR3 reads CASSLPGANTEAFF. The CDR3, as DNA: TGTGCCAGCAGCTTGCCTGGGGCGAACACTGAAGCTTTCTTT. The genes are TRBV5-5 and TRBJ1-1; maybe TRBD1 (5 bases). The CDR3 totals 14 residues. V lost 1 base to trimming and J lost 1 base, with 8 bases between them. Per the germline V gene, CDR1 is SGHKS and CDR2 is YYEKEE (reference sequence).

The chain has TRBV28 and TRBJ2-1; D is unresolved. In germline, CDR1 is MDHEN, CDR2 SYDVKM. The CDR3 loop spans 16 amino acids. V dropped 3 bases and J dropped 0 bases, with 12 bases sitting between them. CDR3 amino acids: CASSFRRPSSYNEQFF. In DNA, the CDR3 is TGTGCCAGCAGTTTTCGTCGCCCGAGCTCCTACAATGAGCAGTTCTTC.

The chain joins TRBV18 to TRBJ2-7; perhaps TRBD2 as D (7 bases). Deletions cut 3 bases from V and 8 bases from J, with 17 bases between. CDR1 is KGHSH and CDR2 is LQKENI in the germline V gene. The CDR3 sequence is 14 residues long. The CDR3: CASSPGGRQVQQYF. The CDR3 region has the DNA TGTGCCAGCTCACCGGGGGGGAGACAGGTCCAGCAGTACTTC. The variable domain in full, completed from reference TRBV18 and TRBJ2-7, reads NAGVMQNPRHLVRRRGQEARLRCSPMKGHSHVYWYRQLPEEGLKFMVYLQKENIIDESGMPKERFSAEFPKEGPSILRIQQVVRGDSAAYFCASSPGGRQVQQYFGPGTRLTVT.

A single count supports this clone. The rearrangement links TRBV27 to TRBJ2-5; 7 bases line up with TRBD1. The CDR3 is made up of 13 amino acids. V dropped 6 bases and J dropped 2; count of bases not matched to a gene: 3. Germline V lookup: CDR1 MNHEY, CDR2 SMNVEV (reference sequence). The CDR3 protein is CASRGTAQETQYF. Written as DNA, the CDR3 is TGTGCCAGCAGAGGGACAGCACAAGAGACCCAGTACTTC.

This clone appeared a single time. V gene TRBV5-8 combines with J gene TRBJ2-5; the match to TRBD1 covers 7 bases. The ends lost 1 base at V and 3 bases at J; junction bases unmatched: 6. There are 15 residues in the CDR3. Germline CDR1 is SGHTS and CDR2 is YDEGEE. CDR3 coding DNA: TGTGCCAGCAGCTTGACGAAGGGGGCGAAAGAGACCCAGTACTTC. Encoded protein: CASSLTKGAKETQYF.

This clone has more than one count but fewer than ten. This chain links TRBV30 with TRBJ1-6; 10 bases are a match to TRBD1. The V segment lost 2 bases and the J segment 7 bases; nucleotides outside the gene matches: 5. The CDR3 loop spans 15 amino acids. Germline CDR1 is GTSNPN and CDR2 is SVGIG (reference sequence). DNA of the CDR3: TGTGCCTGGAGTAACCCGGGACAGGGGAATTCACCCCTCCACTTT. Its protein product is CAWSNPGQGNSPLHF.

There are a few counts of this clone. This chain connects TRBV9 to TRBJ1-4; D is uncertain. Germline CDR1 reads SGDLS; CDR2 reads YYNGEE. Trimming stripped 0 bases from V and 7 bases from J, with 10 bases between. This CDR3 is 14 amino acids long. CDR3: CASSVGLRSEKLFF. The DNA for the CDR3 is TGTGCCAGCAGCGTAGGCCTTAGAAGTGAAAAACTGTTTTTT. The whole variable domain, filled in from reference TRBV9 and TRBJ1-4, reads DSGVTQTPKHLITATGQRVTLRCSPRSGDLSVYWYQQSLDQGLQFLIQYYNGEERAKGNILERFSAQQFPDLHSELNLSSLELGDSALYFCASSVGLRSEKLFFGSGTQLSVL.

The chain couples TRBV4-2 to TRBJ2-7; TRBD2 might be the D (5 bases). The CDR3 covers 17 residues. Trimming stripped 1 base from V and 7 bases from J, with 23 bases between. The germline gives CDR1 LGHNA, CDR2 YNFKEQ. In nucleotides, the CDR3 is TGTGCCAGCAGCCAAGCCCCCCAAGGGTCCCCTTCGGGGGAGCAGTACTTC. It specifies CASSQAPQGSPSGEQYF.

The V and J genes are TRBV7-7 and TRBJ2-5, with TRBD2 identical over 9 bases. Germline V lookup: CDR1 SSHAT, CDR2 FNYEAQ (reference sequence). CDR3 size: 16 residues. V gave up 5 bases and J gave up 1 base; unmatched junction bases: 8. The CDR3 nucleotides read TGTGCCAGCAGCCTAGGTCTAGCGGGGCCCCAAGAGACCCAGTACTTC. The encoded protein is CASSLGLAGPQETQYF.